This TCR beta chain derives from a study of beta chain features in type 1 diabetes. The CDR3 sequence is 15 residues long. CDR1 is SGHNT and CDR2 is YYREEE in the germline V gene (reference sequence). V gave up 2 bases and J gave up 4 bases, with 16 bases separating them. General study points: Shorter templates might be favored by PCR, and equally so in patients and in controls.

Notes on this clone: The antigen remains unidentified.

Every bit of the isolated RNA underwent reverse transcription, so sequencing read expressed TCRB transcripts. Sequencing was performed with immunoSEQ multiplex PCR; in TCRdb, only in-frame clones are kept and a portion is missing. The top ten clones hold about 0.02% of a sample with 850,000 to 900,000 clones, roughly a sixth of them seen once. J is TRBJ2-7 and V is TRBV5-4; D is tentatively TRBD1 or TRBD2 (6 bases each). Material for sequencing was naive CD4+ T cells from blood. The receptor was derived from a woman aged 18-29 years in good health. This CDR3 is CASSFSGAGAYEQYF. In nucleotides, the CDR3 is TGTGCCAGCAGCTTTTCGGGGGCAGGAGCGTACGAGCAGTACTTC. Drawing the rest from reference TRBV5-4 and TRBJ2-7, the complete variable domain is ETGVTQSPTHLIKTRGQQVTLRCSSQSGHNTVSWYQQALGQGPQFIFQYYREEENGRGNFPPRFSGLQFPNYSSELNVNALELDDSALYLCASSFSGAGAYEQYFGPGTRLTVT.